A single sample is the source of the 17 T cell receptor beta chains below, sequenced in a study of blood T cells in healthy people across ages (dated by TCRdb to about 2015). Libraries were prepared through 5' RACE. TCRdb lists the instrument as Illumina HiSeq 2500. A second PCR of about 7 to 12 cycles was run with a J-beta primer mix and a sample-barcoded 5' primer. TCRdb cleaned the public reads at Q25 with fastp, built clones with MiXCR and kept in-frame beta chains. A single entry per CDR3 protein holds the most common genes and DNA from its merged rows. For this sample the table gives about 570,000 distinct CDR3 sequences, of which about 25% were detected only once. Roughly 20% of the sample is taken by the ten largest. Sequencing used blood. The receptor set was obtained from a woman in her 70s in good health.

The V gene is TRBV7-2, the J gene TRBJ2-1, with 7 bases that match TRBD2. The CDR3 loop spans 15 amino acids. Looked up from germline, CDR1 is SGHTA and CDR2 is FQGNSA. The V segment lost 6 bases and the J segment 3 bases; nucleotides outside the gene matches: 8. CDR3 residues: CASRGGIVVYNEQFF. The CDR3 nucleotides are TGTGCCAGCAGGGGGGGGATAGTAGTCTACAATGAGCAGTTCTTC.

CDR3 nucleotides: TGTGCCAGCAGTGGGACAGGGGACACCGGGGAGCTGTTTTTT. Protein product: CASSGTGDTGELFF. The rearrangement links TRBV6-6 to TRBJ2-2; 10 nucleotides match TRBD1. Germline V CDR1 and CDR2: MNHNY, SVGAGI (reference sequence). With 5 bases clipped from V and 3 bases from J, the junction kept 0 bases outside the gene matches. The CDR3 is made up of 14 amino acids.

This chain connects TRBV30 to TRBJ2-3, with 7 bases identical to TRBD2. The CDR3 spans 15 residues. With 5 bases clipped from V and 0 bases from J, the junction kept 8 bases outside the gene matches. CDR1 GTSNPN and CDR2 SVGIG come from the germline V gene (reference sequence). The chain's CDR3 is CAWGGTTRSTDTQYF. In DNA, the CDR3 is TGTGCCTGGGGCGGGACTACCCGAAGCACAGATACGCAGTATTTT.

This clonotype was recorded a few times. V usage is TRBV15 and J usage is TRBJ2-3, with 9 bases that match TRBD1. Germline trimming cut 5 bases from V and 4 bases from J; bases unmatched to any gene: 10. CDR3 length: 16 amino acids. CDR1 and CDR2 from the germline V gene are LNHNV and YYDKDF (reference sequence). In nucleotides, the CDR3 is TGTGCCACCAGCCCGCGACAGGGGGAAGTTGCAGATACGCAGTATTTT. It codes for CATSPRQGEVADTQYF.

In regard to this clonotype: A read error may account for a junction end that differs from germline. This chain uses TRBV3-1 with TRBJ2-1, with 13 bases matching TRBD2. This CDR3 has 14 amino acids. Germline CDR1 and CDR2: LGHDT and YNNKEL (reference sequence). The CDR3 here is CASSRTSGGNGQFF. DNA for the CDR3: TGTGCCAGCAGTCGGACTAGCGGGGGTAATGGGCAGTTCTTC.

Only a few counts were recorded for this clonotype. The chain carries TRBV12-3 or TRBV12-4 and TRBJ1-1; D gene unclear. The CDR3 totals 14 residues. Trimming removed 1 base from V and 5 bases from J, with 11 bases in between. CDR3 DNA: TGTGCCAGCAGTTTAGGGGGTCCAGTAACTGAAGCTTTCTTT. Protein product: CASSLGGPVTEAFF.

This clonotype has just a few counts. Germline is not matched at one junction end, which may reflect a read error. V is TRBV20-1 and J is TRBJ2-1, with 13 bases identical to TRBD2. The CDR3 runs 16 residues. The germline V gene has CDR1 DFQATT and CDR2 SNEGSKA (reference sequence). The CDR3 is CSAGTSGASPYSEQFF. CDR3 bases: TGCAGTGCTGGGACTAGCGGGGCCTCACCCTACAGTGAGCAGTTCTTC.

CDR3 nucleotides: TGTGCCAGCACCCAATCAGTGGACAGGAGAACAGATACGCAGTATTTT. Translated: CASTQSVDRRTDTQYF. This sequence joins TRBV7-2 and TRBJ2-3; TRBD1 aligns across 7 bases. This CDR3 spans 16 amino acids. V was clipped by 7 bases and J by 3 bases; unmatched bases: 13. The V gene's germline CDR1 is SGHTA and CDR2 FQGNSA.

In this sample, this clonotype turned up once. The J gene is TRBJ2-3, the V gene TRBV20-1, with D hard to call. CDR1 and CDR2 from the germline V gene are DFQATT and SNEGSKA (reference sequence). The ends were cut back, 1 base at V and 2 bases at J, with 7 bases in the middle. This CDR3 comprises 13 residues. The CDR3 loop is CSARGTNTDTQYF. CDR3 nucleotides: TGCAGTGCTAGAGGGACCAACACAGATACGCAGTATTTT.

This clonotype occurred once. V and J are TRBV14 and TRBJ1-2; D gene unclear. This CDR3 contains 15 residues. V was clipped by 0 bases and J by 4 bases, with 12 bases between them. CDR1 SGHDN and CDR2 FVKESK come from the germline V gene. CDR3 bases: TGTGCCAGCAGCCAAGATGGAGCGGGAGTCTATGGCTACACCTTC. It codes for CASSQDGAGVYGYTF.

This clonotype has more than one count but fewer than ten. The chain employs TRBV19 and TRBJ2-7, with a weak D call TRBD2 (7 bases). This CDR3 comprises 15 residues. The V gene's germline CDR1 is LNHDA and CDR2 SQIVND (reference sequence). Trimming took off 3 bases at V and 0 bases at J, with 12 bases between the two ends. The CDR3 nucleotides read TGTGCCAGTAGTATGGGGGGGGGGCTCTCCTACGAGCAGTACTTC. This encodes CASSMGGGLSYEQYF. The entire variable domain, with the rest obtained from reference TRBV19 and TRBJ2-7, is as follows: DGGITQSPKYLFRKEGQNVTLSCEQNLNHDAMYWYRQDPGQGLRLIYYSQIVNDFQKGDIAEGYSVSREKKESFPLTVTSAQKNPTAFYLCASSMGGGLSYEQYFGPGTRLTVT.

V usage is TRBV7-3 and J usage is TRBJ2-3, with D tentatively TRBD2 (5 bases). Germline V gene data show CDR1 as SGHTA and CDR2 as FQGTGA. This CDR3 is built from 15 residues. Trimming stripped 1 base from V and 0 bases from J, with 8 bases between. CDR3 loop: CASSLNSESTDTQYF. The DNA for the CDR3 is TGTGCCAGCAGCTTAAATAGCGAAAGCACAGATACGCAGTATTTT.

This chain uses TRBV5-1 with TRBJ1-6, with a tentative D call TRBD1 (6 bases). Trimming shortened V by 3 bases and J by 6 bases, and 10 bases separated the two germline ends. The CDR3 consists of 14 residues. Germline CDR1 reads SGHRS; CDR2 reads YFSETQ. The CDR3 sequence is CASSWGAFNSPLHF. The CDR3 DNA sequence: TGCGCCAGCAGCTGGGGGGCATTTAATTCACCCCTCCACTTT.

This clonotype was observed a handful of times. V gene TRBV12-3 or TRBV12-4 combines with J gene TRBJ1-1; unclear D gene. The CDR3 is made up of 14 amino acids. Trimming took off 2 bases at V and 1 base at J, with 8 bases between the two ends. The CDR3 sequence: CASSLKQTNTEAFF. The CDR3 coding sequence is TGTGCCAGCAGTTTAAAGCAGACGAACACTGAAGCTTTCTTT.

This clonotype was counted between two and nine times. The chain employs TRBV2 and TRBJ1-3; unclear D gene. The germline gives CDR1 SNHLY, CDR2 FYNNEI. V lost 7 bases and J 0 bases, leaving 13 bases between the germline ends. The length of the CDR3 is 15 residues. DNA of the CDR3: TGTGCCAGCAATGGGAGGGAAGGCTCTGGAAACACCATATATTTT. It yields the protein CASNGREGSGNTIYF.

CDR3 loop: CASSYFRDRGTEAFF. The CDR3, as DNA: TGTGCCAGCAGTTACTTCCGGGACAGGGGTACTGAAGCTTTCTTT. J is TRBJ1-1 and V is TRBV6-2 or TRBV6-3; 10 nucleotides align to TRBD1. CDR1 MNHEY and CDR2 SVGEGT come from the germline V gene. This CDR3 comprises 15 residues. Germline trimming cut 1 base from V and 5 bases from J; bases unmatched to any gene: 4.

CDR3 nucleotide sequence: TGCGCCAGCAGCTTGGTTTCTAGGACTAGCGGAAACAATGAGCAGTTCTTC. Translation: CASSLVSRTSGNNEQFF. The chain recombines TRBV5-1 with TRBJ2-1, with 10 bases fitting TRBD2. Per germline, CDR1 SGHRS and CDR2 YFSETQ. The junction had 8 bases not matched to a gene; V was cut back by 0 bases and J by 5 bases. The CDR3 is 17 amino acids.